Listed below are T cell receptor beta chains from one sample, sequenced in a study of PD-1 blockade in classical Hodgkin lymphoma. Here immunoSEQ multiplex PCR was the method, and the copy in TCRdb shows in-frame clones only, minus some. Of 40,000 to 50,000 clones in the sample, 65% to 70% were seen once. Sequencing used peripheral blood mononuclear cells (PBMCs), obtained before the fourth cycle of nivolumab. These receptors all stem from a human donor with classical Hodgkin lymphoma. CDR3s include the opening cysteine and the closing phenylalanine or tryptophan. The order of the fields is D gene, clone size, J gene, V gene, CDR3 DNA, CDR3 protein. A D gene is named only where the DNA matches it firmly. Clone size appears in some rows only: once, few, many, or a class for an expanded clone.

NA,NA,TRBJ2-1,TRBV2,TGTGCCAGCAGTGAGGGGCCGGACAATGAGCAGTTCTTC,CASSEGPDNEQFF
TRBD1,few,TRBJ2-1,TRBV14,TGTGCCAGCAGTCAGGGACAGTACAATGAGCAGTTCTTC,CASSQGQYNEQFF
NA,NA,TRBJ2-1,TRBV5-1,TGCGCCAGCAGCTTCGACGGACTAAACAATGAGCAGTTCTTC,CASSFDGLNNEQFF
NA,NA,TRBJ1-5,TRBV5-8,TGTGCCAGCAGCTTGGGTTGGTTTGGCAATCAGCCCCAGCATTTT,CASSLGWFGNQPQHF
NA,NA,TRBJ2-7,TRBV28,TGTGCCAGCAGTTTAGGGGACCGGAGCGAGCAGTACTTC,CASSLGDRSEQYF
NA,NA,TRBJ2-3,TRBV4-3,TGCGCCAGCAGCCAAGATCAGGGGTCAACAGATACGCAGTATTTT,CASSQDQGSTDTQYF
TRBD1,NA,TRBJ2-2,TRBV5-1,TGCGCCAGCAGCTCGTCAGGGGGCACCGGGGAGCTGTTTTTT,CASSSSGGTGELFF
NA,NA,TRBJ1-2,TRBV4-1,TGCGCCAGCAGCCAAGGGTCAGGTTCTAACTATGGCTACACCTTC,CASSQGSGSNYGYTF
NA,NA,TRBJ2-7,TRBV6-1,TGTGCCAGCAGTGAAGCCCCGACGGGGCTTCAATTCTACGAGCAGTACTTC,CASSEAPTGLQFYEQYF
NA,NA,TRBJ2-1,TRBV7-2,TGTGCCAGCAGCTCAGGTACCTACAATGAGCAGTTCTTC,CASSSGTYNEQFF
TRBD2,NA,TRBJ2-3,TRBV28,TGTGCCAGCAGTTTCCCTAGCGGGGGCCGCCTCGACACAGATACGCAGTATTTT,CASSFPSGGRLDTDTQYF
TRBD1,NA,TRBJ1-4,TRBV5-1,TGCGCCAGCAGCTTCCACACAGGGGGAGAAGAAAAACTGTTTTTT,CASSFHTGGEEKLFF
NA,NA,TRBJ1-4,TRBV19,TGTGCCAGTAGTAACGAGGGGCGGAATGAAAAACTGTTTTTT,CASSNEGRNEKLFF
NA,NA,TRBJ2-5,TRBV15,TGTGCCACCAGCATCGATAGGGTGGGGGAGACCCAATACTTC,CATSIDRVGETQYF
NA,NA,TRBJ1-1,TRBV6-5,TGTGCCAGCAGTAAAGACGGGAGGAACACTGAAGCTTTCTTT,CASSKDGRNTEAFF
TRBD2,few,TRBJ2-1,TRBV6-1,TGTGCCAGCAGTGTTCTAGCGGGGGTCCTCCCGGGCTATGAGCAGTTCTTC,CASSVLAGVLPGYEQFF
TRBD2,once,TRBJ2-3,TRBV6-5,TGTGCCAGCAGTCGCGGGGGGGCTCTTGTAGATACGCAGTATTTT,CASSRGGALVDTQYF
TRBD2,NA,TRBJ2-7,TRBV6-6,TGTGCCAGCAGTCGACCGGGACTAGCGGGGCTCGAGCAGTACTTC,CASSRPGLAGLEQYF
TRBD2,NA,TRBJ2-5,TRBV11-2,TGTGCCAGCAGCGGGACTAGCCAAGAGACCCAGTACTTC,CASSGTSQETQYF
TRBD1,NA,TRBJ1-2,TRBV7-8,TGTGCCAGCAGCTCAAACAGGGGGGGTGGCTACACCTTC,CASSSNRGGGYTF
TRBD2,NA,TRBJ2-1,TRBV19,TGTGCCAGTAGTACCCGACTAGCGGGGGGTAATGAGCAGTTCTTC,CASSTRLAGGNEQFF
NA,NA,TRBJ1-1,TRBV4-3,TGCGCCAGCAGCGGAAGGGGACCGGGCACTGAAGCTTTCTTT,CASSGRGPGTEAFF
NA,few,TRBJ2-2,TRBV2,TGTGCCAGCAGCGGTAACACCGGGGAGCTGTTTTTT,CASSGNTGELFF
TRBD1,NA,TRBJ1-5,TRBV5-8,TGTGCCAGCGACTCCGGGACAGGGCTTCGATTTAGTCAGCCCCAGCATTTT,CASDSGTGLRFSQPQHF
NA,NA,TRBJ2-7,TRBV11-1,TGTGCCAGCAGCTTTTCGGGTTCGTACGAGCAGTACTTC,CASSFSGSYEQYF
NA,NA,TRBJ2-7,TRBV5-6,TGTGCCAGCAGCTTGGGACAGAACTCCTACGAGCAGTACTTC,CASSLGQNSYEQYF
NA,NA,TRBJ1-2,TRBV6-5,TGTGCCAGCAGTTCTACAGGGAGCTATGGCTACACCTTC,CASSSTGSYGYTF
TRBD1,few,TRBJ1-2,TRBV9,TGTGCCAGCAGCGTATTTCGGACAGGGTATGGCTACACCTTC,CASSVFRTGYGYTF
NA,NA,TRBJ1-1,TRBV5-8,TGTGCCAGCAGCCTCACGGACACTGAAGCTTTCTTT,CASSLTDTEAFF
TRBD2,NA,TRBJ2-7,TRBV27,TGTGCCAGCAGTTTATCAGCGGGAGCCTACGAGCAGTACTTC,CASSLSAGAYEQYF
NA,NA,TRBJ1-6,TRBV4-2,TGTGCCAGCAGCCATGGAGGGGATTCACCCCTCCACTTT,CASSHGGDSPLHF
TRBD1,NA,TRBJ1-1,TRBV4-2,TGTGCCAGCAGCGAAGACAGGGCTAACACTGAAGCTTTCTTT,CASSEDRANTEAFF
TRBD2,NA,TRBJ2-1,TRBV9,TGTGCCAGCAGAGCCTGGGGCGGGGGGGACGATTACAATGAGCAGTTCTTC,CASRAWGGGDDYNEQFF
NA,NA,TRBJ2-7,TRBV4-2,TGTGCCAGCAGCCAAGGAGGACAGTGGGCTCCCTCCTTC,CASSQGGQWAPSF
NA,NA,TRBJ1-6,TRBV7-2,TGTGCCAGCAGCCGACTCCTCTCGGGGAATTCACCCCTCCACTTT,CASSRLLSGNSPLHF
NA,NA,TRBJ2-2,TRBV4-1,TGCGCCAGCAGCCAAGGCAGTTTCTCCGGGGAGCTGTTTTTT,CASSQGSFSGELFF
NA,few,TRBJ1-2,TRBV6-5,TGTGCCAGCACAGGAGCCGGTGGCTACACCTTC,CASTGAGGYTF
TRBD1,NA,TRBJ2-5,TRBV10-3,TGTGCCATCAGTGAGACAGGGGGCCGGGAGACCCAGTACTTC,CAISETGGRETQYF
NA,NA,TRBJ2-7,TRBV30,TGTGCCTGGAGTGTTGGGAGCCTAAAGGGCGAGCAGTACTTC,CAWSVGSLKGEQYF
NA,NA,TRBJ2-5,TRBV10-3,TGTGCCATCAGTCCCTCAACCCACAACGGACAAGAGACCCAGTACTTC,CAISPSTHNGQETQYF
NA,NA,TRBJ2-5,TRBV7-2,TGTGCCAGCAGCCCGGGACAACGGCAAGAGACCCAGTACTTC,CASSPGQRQETQYF
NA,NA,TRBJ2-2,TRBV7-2,TGTGCCAGCAGCTTATCCAGGGACACCGGGGAGCTGTTTTTT,CASSLSRDTGELFF
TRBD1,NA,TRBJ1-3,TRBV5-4,TGTGCCACAAACCGGGACAGGGTAGGAAACACCATATATTTT,CATNRDRVGNTIYF
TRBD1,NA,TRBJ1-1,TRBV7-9,TGTGCCAGCAGCTTATTTGGGGGCCAACGACAGGGCCCGCTGAAAGGAGCTTTCTTT,CASSLFGGQRQGPLKGAFF
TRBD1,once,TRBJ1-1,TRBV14,TGTGCCAGCAGCCCGCAGGGGGCGAACACTGAAGCTTTCTTT,CASSPQGANTEAFF
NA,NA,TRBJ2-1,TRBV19,TGTGCCAGTAGGTCGGAGGGTTTCTACAATGAGCAGTTCTTC,CASRSEGFYNEQFF
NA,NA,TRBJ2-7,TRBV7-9,TGTGCCAGCAGCCAGACCCGGGCTCCCTACGAGCAGTACTTC,CASSQTRAPYEQYF
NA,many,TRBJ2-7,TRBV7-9,TGTGCCAGCAGCTCCTCGACTAGGTACTACGAGCAGTACTTC,CASSSSTRYYEQYF
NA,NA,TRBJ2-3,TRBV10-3,TGTGCCATCGCTCCTAGCACAGATACGCAGTATTTT,CAIAPSTDTQYF
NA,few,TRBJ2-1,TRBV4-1,TGCGCCAGCAGCCAAGTAGGAGCGTCCTACAATGAGCAGTTCTTC,CASSQVGASYNEQFF
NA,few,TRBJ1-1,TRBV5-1,TGCGCCAGCAGCTTGGACTTAAGCGGAACTGAAGCTTTCTTT,CASSLDLSGTEAFF